A single sample gave rise to the 18 T cell receptor beta chains below, sequenced in a study of Ad26.COV2.S vaccination and SARS-CoV-2 variants. Regarding treatment: some 19 received Ad26.COV2.S at low or high dose, single or two shots; about five received placebo; per-sample allocation not given. Collection of samples fell on day 63 after the first vaccine or placebo injection. The method was immunoSEQ multiplex PCR; TCRdb's version includes in-frame clones alone and lacks a portion of them. In the table there are around 300,000 clones, 70% to 90% of which are singletons. The specimen comprised peripheral blood, sampled in a trial of Ad26.COV2.S vaccine versus placebo. These receptors all stem from a person between 18 and 65 years old who received the Ad26.COV2.S COVID-19 vaccine or a placebo.

V is TRBV7-2 and J is TRBJ2-1, with 10 bases that match TRBD2. J was trimmed by 0 bases and V by 5 bases; bases with no gene match: 7. CDR3 length equals 17 residues. CDR1 SGHTA and CDR2 FQGNSA come from the germline V gene. DNA of the CDR3: TGTGCCAGCAGCCCCTGGACTAGCGGTAGCTCCTACAATGAGCAGTTCTTC. Its translation is CASSPWTSGSSYNEQFF.

CDR3 in amino acids: CASSYRTSANNEQFF. CDR3 in DNA: TGTGCCAGCAGCTACCGTACTAGCGCCAACAATGAGCAGTTCTTC. J is TRBJ2-1 and V is TRBV5-5; 7 bases line up with TRBD2. CDR1 SGHKS and CDR2 YYEKEE come from the germline V gene (reference sequence). This CDR3 region has 15 residues. V dropped 3 bases and J dropped 5; count of bases not matched to a gene: 8.

V and J are TRBV18 and TRBJ2-6; tentatively, D is TRBD1 or TRBD2 (5 bases each). Germline V gene lookup returns CDR1 KGHSH and CDR2 LQKENI. Trimming shortened V by 6 bases and J by 0 bases, and 15 bases separated the two germline ends. The length of the CDR3 is 17 residues. The CDR3 bases are TGTGCCAGCTCTCAGAACCGGGGCCGCTCTGGGGCCAACGTCCTGACTTTC. Translating it yields CASSQNRGRSGANVLTF. The full variable domain, with the rest looked up from reference TRBV18 and TRBJ2-6, is NAGVMQNPRHLVRRRGQEARLRCSPMKGHSHVYWYRQLPEEGLKFMVYLQKENIIDESGMPKERFSAEFPKEGPSILRIQQVVRGDSAAYFCASSQNRGRSGANVLTFGAGSRLTVL.

V and J are TRBV12-3 or TRBV12-4 and TRBJ2-5; D gene unclear. The CDR3 sequence is 11 residues long. V lost 6 bases to trimming and J lost 4 bases, with 6 bases between them. The CDR3 DNA reads TGTGCCAGCAGCTCTGGAGAGACCCAGTACTTC. Translation: CASSSGETQYF.

V gene TRBV15 combines with J gene TRBJ1-4; perhaps TRBD1 as D (6 bases). Germline CDR1 LNHNV, CDR2 YYDKDF (reference sequence). The V gene lost 3 bases and the J gene lost 4 bases, with 9 bases spanning the gap. The CDR3 loop spans 14 amino acids. The CDR3 reads CATSRDRSNEKLFF. CDR3 coding DNA: TGTGCCACCAGCAGGGACAGAAGTAATGAAAAACTGTTTTTT.

The chain couples TRBV4-3 to TRBJ2-1, with 9 nucleotides matching TRBD2. CDR1 LGHNA and CDR2 YSLEER come from the germline V gene. The length of the CDR3 is 18 residues. The J segment lost 10 bases and the V segment lost 0 bases, leaving 16 bases of the junction unmatched. DNA for the CDR3: TGCGCCAGCAGCCAAGATAGGGAGTGGACTAGCGCTTTAGGAGAGCAGTTCTTC. Protein sequence: CASSQDREWTSALGEQFF.

The chain couples TRBV6-2 or TRBV6-3 to TRBJ1-5, with unresolved D. CDR1 is MNHEY, CDR2 SVGEGT, per germline. Trimming removed 5 bases from V and 2 bases from J, with 16 bases in between. This CDR3 has 16 amino acids. In nucleotides, the CDR3 is TGTGCCAGCAGTCCCCGGGCCCCCCGCGGCAATCAGCCCCAGCATTTT. The encoded protein is CASSPRAPRGNQPQHF.

This chain uses TRBV29-1 with TRBJ1-4; D is ambiguous. Looked up from germline, CDR1 is SQVTM and CDR2 is ANQGSEA. The CDR3 has 13 amino acids. V shed 4 bases and J shed 6 bases, with 12 bases lying between them. In DNA form, the CDR3 reads TGCAGCGTTGCCCCGGTTCGTGATGAAAAACTGTTTTTT. Translating gives CSVAPVRDEKLFF.

In this sample, this clone turned up a few times. In DNA, the CDR3 is TGTGCCAGCAGTTTCGGGGACAGGGGCCGGCACACCATATATTTT. This encodes CASSFGDRGRHTIYF. This chain links TRBV7-9 with TRBJ1-3; 10 positions match TRBD1. J lost 8 bases, V lost 6 bases, and 10 bases had no gene match. The CDR3 covers 15 residues. Germline assignment: CDR1 SEHNR and CDR2 FQNEAQ (reference sequence).

The chain is built from TRBV9 and TRBJ2-3; 8 bases line up with TRBD1. The CDR3 spans 16 residues. Germline CDR1 SGDLS, CDR2 YYNGEE. J lost 1 base, V lost 0 bases, and 4 bases had no gene match. The CDR3 loop reads CASSVGGQAGTDTQYF. In DNA form, the CDR3 reads TGTGCCAGCAGCGTAGGGGGACAGGCCGGCACAGATACGCAGTATTTT.

This sequence joins TRBV28 and TRBJ1-2, with 11 bases matching TRBD1. Germline CDR1 and CDR2: MDHEN and SYDVKM. The CDR3 runs 16 residues. V gave up 5 bases and J gave up 1 base; unmatched junction bases: 6. This CDR3 reads CASSPAGTGGNYGYTF. The CDR3 bases are TGTGCCAGCAGTCCCGCCGGGACAGGGGGTAACTATGGCTACACCTTC.

The chain joins TRBV29-1 to TRBJ1-1; TRBD1 matches 7 bases. The CDR3 runs to 13 residues. J gave up 5 bases and V 6 bases, and 9 bases lay outside the gene matches. Germline V lookup: CDR1 SQVTM, CDR2 ANQGSEA. Here the CDR3 DNA reads TGCAGCGTCATGACAGGGAGGTTAACTGAAGCTTTCTTT. Its protein product is CSVMTGRLTEAFF.

The V call is TRBV10-3, the J call TRBJ1-1; 8 bases fit TRBD1. The CDR3 extends over 17 amino acids. The junction had 18 bases not matched to a gene; V was cut back by 6 bases and J by 6 bases. In germline, CDR1 is ENHRY, CDR2 SYGVKD. The CDR3 DNA reads as TGTGCCATCAGGAAGACAGGGGCTCTTAGGTCTACGGCTGAAGCTTTCTTT. Translating gives CAIRKTGALRSTAEAFF.

The J gene is TRBJ2-5, the V gene TRBV3-1 (or the pseudogene TRBV3-2), with D perhaps TRBD1 or TRBD2 (5 bases each). The germline V gene has CDR1 LGHDT and CDR2 YNNKEL (reference sequence). V lost 0 bases to trimming and J lost 5 bases, with 10 bases between them. The CDR3 length is 14 residues. The CDR3 here is CASSQDGGGETQYF. As DNA, the CDR3 is TGTGCCAGCAGCCAAGATGGGGGTGGGGAGACCCAGTACTTC.

The chain couples TRBV4-3 to TRBJ2-6, with 11 bases fitting TRBD2. V gave up 5 bases and J gave up 0 bases; unmatched junction bases: 9. The CDR3 runs 19 residues. The germline CDR1 and CDR2 sequences are LGHNA and YSLEER. The CDR3 region is CASSSHSGRAFSGANVLTF. The CDR3 DNA is TGCGCCAGCAGCTCCCATAGCGGGAGGGCCTTCTCTGGGGCCAACGTCCTGACTTTC.

This clone was seen just once. This chain links TRBV6-6 with TRBJ2-7; D is tentatively TRBD1 or TRBD2 (5 bases each). Trimming cost V 5 bases and J 5 bases, with 13 bases left between them. The CDR3 covers 13 residues. Looked up from germline, CDR1 is MNHNY and CDR2 is SVGAGI (reference sequence). In DNA, the CDR3 is TGTGCCAGCAGTGGGGGAGTAATCCACGAGCAGTACTTC. As protein: CASSGGVIHEQYF.

The CDR3 DNA follows: TGCAGCGTTGGGGACAGGGGGTTCACGGACTATGGCTACACCTTC. Amino acids: CSVGDRGFTDYGYTF. J is TRBJ1-2 and V is TRBV29-1, with 11 positions matching TRBD1. J was trimmed by 3 bases and V by 4 bases; bases with no gene match: 7. Germline CDR1 is SQVTM and CDR2 is ANQGSEA. The CDR3 totals 15 residues.

The rearrangement joins TRBV4-1 to TRBJ1-4; D is unclear. The CDR3 contains 14 residues. CDR1 is MGHRA and CDR2 is YSYEKL in the germline V gene. Trimming left V 6 bases short and J 4 bases short, with 12 bases between. CDR3 loop: CASRRVGGNEKLFF. The CDR3 bases are TGCGCCAGCAGACGGGTCGGTGGTAATGAAAAACTGTTTTTT.